This entry is about one T cell receptor beta chain. Its target is unknown. This entry is derived from a study of OX40 agonist ivuxolimab in advanced cancers. Study as a whole: Checkpoint inhibitors had been given previously to under 50% of patients.

This CDR3 spans 13 amino acids. Trimming removed 5 bases from V and 2 bases from J, with 7 bases in between. Germline CDR1 reads LNHDA; CDR2 reads SQIVND (reference sequence). Measured with immunoSEQ multiplex PCR; TCRdb has only the in-frame clones, and not every one. This table has 35,000 to 45,000 clones, about 87% appearing once. Points from the study as a whole: In the 0.1 to 3.0 mg/kg range, CD4+ and CD8+ blood T cells had expanded clonally by week 6.

This clonotype was sampled from an adult with an advanced solid tumor such as melanoma, head and neck, liver or kidney cancer. Sequenced material: CD4+ or CD8+ T cells sorted from blood, taken in a trial of the OX40 agonist ivuxolimab. The chain combines TRBV19 with TRBJ2-1; weak D call: TRBD2 (5 bases). The CDR3 spells CASSLEAYNEQFF. CDR3 DNA: TGTGCCAGTAGTTTGGAGGCCTACAATGAGCAGTTCTTC. Looking up the rest from reference TRBV19 and TRBJ2-1 gives the full variable domain: DGGITQSPKYLFRKEGQNVTLSCEQNLNHDAMYWYRQDPGQGLRLIYYSQIVNDFQKGDIAEGYSVSREKKESFPLTVTSAQKNPTAFYLCASSLEAYNEQFFGPGTRLTVL.